These T cell receptor beta chains were read from a single sample in a study of blood T cells in healthy people across ages. TCRdb reprocessed the 5' RACE reads via MiXCR and lists one record per CDR3 protein. The sample includes 1.5 million to 2 million distinct CDR3 sequences, 25% to 30% of them seen just once. The material sequenced was blood. The receptors shown here come from a woman in her 30s in good health. CDR3s include the opening cysteine and the closing phenylalanine or tryptophan. D genes are given only for firm matches. The listing skips clone size in some rows; elsewhere it reads once, few, many or a size class.

D	J	V	size	DNA	CDR3
-	TRBJ2-5	TRBV20-1	-	TGCAGTGCTAGAAGTTCTGGGGGGATGGAGACCCAGTACTTC	CSARSSGGMETQYF
-	TRBJ2-7	TRBV6-2/TRBV6-3	few	TGTGCCAGCAGTTACTTGAGGCGGAGCGGATCCTACGAGCAGTACTTC	CASSYLRRSGSYEQYF
-	TRBJ2-7	TRBV5-6	-	TGTGCCAGCAGCCAGGACCCCTCCCTCGAGCAGTACTTC	CASSQDPSLEQYF
-	TRBJ2-7	TRBV25-1	many	TGTGCCAGCAGTAATCAGTACGAGCAGTACTTC	CASSNQYEQYF
-	TRBJ2-7	TRBV28	-	TGTGCCAGCAGTTTATTTACAGGGCAGGCGGTCTACGAGCAGTACTTC	CASSLFTGQAVYEQYF
-	TRBJ2-7	TRBV29-1	-	TGCAGCGTTGAAGTTGTAGGTGGGGGCGAGCAGTACTTC	CSVEVVGGGEQYF
TRBD2	TRBJ2-1	TRBV18	-	TGTGCCAGCTCACCACGACCCGGGACTAGCACCTACAATGAGCAGTTCTTC	CASSPRPGTSTYNEQFF
TRBD2	TRBJ2-4	TRBV12-3/TRBV12-4	few	TGTGCCAGCAGCCCAGCGGGAGGGCTCGGAAACATTCAGTACTTC	CASSPAGGLGNIQYF
-	TRBJ2-1	TRBV20-1	few	TGCAGTGCTAGGGCCCCCGGGACTGCTATATTGATTGGGCAGTTCTTC	CSARAPGTAILIGQFF
TRBD1	TRBJ2-7	TRBV6-5	few	TGTGCCAGTAGGACAGGGGTGCCCTACGAGCAGTACTTC	CASRTGVPYEQYF
TRBD2	TRBJ2-3	TRBV28	few	TGTGCCAGCAGTTTCCCTAGCGGGGGGGCTGATACGCAGTATTTT	CASSFPSGGADTQYF